The table lists the clone carrying this TCR beta chain with a few counts. This entry is derived from a study of blood T cell repertoires in COVID-19. The CDR3 length is 16 residues. The V end was cut by 1 base, the J end by 0 bases, with 10 bases between. The germline V gene encodes CDR1 MNHEY and CDR2 SVGEGT. The table came from immunoSEQ multiplex PCR; TCRdb's copy has only in-frame clones and leaves some out. Among around 130,000 clones listed, around three quarters were seen once. The sequence was obtained from a human donor in a cohort sampled during active COVID-19. Sequenced: peripheral blood. This chain joins TRBV6-2 or TRBV6-3 and TRBJ1-3; D is perhaps TRBD1 (5 bases). CDR3 nucleotides: TGTGCCAGCAGTTACTACGGGGGGAGCTCTGGAAACACCATATATTTT. Its translation is CASSYYGGSSGNTIYF.